The 29 T cell receptor beta chains below all came from one sample that was sequenced in a study of blood T cell repertoires in COVID-19. Method: immunoSEQ multiplex PCR; TCRdb's copy keeps in-frame clones and lacks some. This table has 100,000 to 150,000 clones, around nine tenths appearing once. The sequenced sample consisted of peripheral blood. Source of these receptors: a man in his fifties with COVID-19, enrolled during active disease.

The chain recombines TRBV28 with TRBJ2-5; the match to TRBD1 covers 7 bases. This CDR3 region has 14 residues. CDR1 is MDHEN and CDR2 is SYDVKM in the germline V gene. V shed 3 bases and J 1 base; nucleotides not matched to a gene: 2. For the CDR3, the DNA is TGTGCCAGCAGTTTCAGACAGGGCCAAGAGACCCAGTACTTC. This sequence encodes CASSFRQGQETQYF.

The chain couples TRBV19 to TRBJ2-3; TRBD2 agrees at 12 bases. The junction had 4 bases not matched to a gene; V was cut back by 3 bases and J by 6 bases. Germline lookup yields CDR1 LNHDA and CDR2 SQIVND (reference sequence). The CDR3 has 15 residues. This CDR3 reads CASSMTSGRGDTQYF. The CDR3 region has the DNA TGTGCCAGTAGTATGACTAGCGGGAGAGGGGATACGCAGTATTTT.

CDR3 in DNA: TGTGCCAGCAGCTTATGGTCACGGGATCACGAGCAGTACGTC. This codes for CASSLWSRDHEQYV. This chain uses TRBV7-3 with TRBJ2-7; perhaps TRBD2 as D (5 bases). Germline values: CDR1 SGHTA, CDR2 FQGTGA. Trimming left V 2 bases short and J 5 bases short, with 13 bases between. The length of the CDR3 is 14 residues.

The rearrangement links TRBV27 to TRBJ1-2; no firm D call. The CDR3 consists of 13 residues. The V gene lost 3 bases and the J gene lost 4 bases, with 9 bases spanning the gap. Germline CDR1 MNHEY, CDR2 SMNVEV (reference sequence). The CDR3 protein is CASSLTEGYGYTF. CDR3 bases: TGTGCCAGCAGTTTGACGGAGGGCTATGGCTACACCTTC.

This chain uses TRBV10-2 with TRBJ2-5; TRBD2 matches at 12 bases. The V gene end was trimmed by 6 bases and the J gene end by 2 bases; junction bases not matched to a gene: 13. The CDR3 runs to 18 residues. The germline CDR1 and CDR2 sequences are WSHSY and SAAADI. CDR3 sequence reads: CASSQLAGGPGLQETQYF. The CDR3 DNA follows: TGCGCCAGCAGCCAACTAGCGGGAGGCCCCGGGCTTCAAGAGACCCAGTACTTC.

J is TRBJ2-3 and V is TRBV7-9, with a possible D match to TRBD1 (5 bases). This CDR3 comprises 14 residues. V lost 5 bases to trimming and J lost 3 bases, with 12 bases between them. The germline V gene has CDR1 SEHNR and CDR2 FQNEAQ (reference sequence). The CDR3 sequence is CASSPWQGTDTQYF. The CDR3 DNA sequence: TGTGCCAGCAGCCCCTGGCAGGGAACAGATACGCAGTATTTT.

The gene calls are TRBV30 and TRBJ2-2, with 8 bases lining up with TRBD2. Germline CDR1 and CDR2: GTSNPN and SVGIG (reference sequence). The CDR3 is made up of 15 amino acids. The ends lost 3 bases at V and 2 bases at J; junction bases unmatched: 5. In nucleotides, the CDR3 is TGTGCCTGGAGAGGAGCGGGAGACAACACCGGGGAGCTGTTTTTT. This translates into CAWRGAGDNTGELFF.

The chain links TRBV4-1 to TRBJ2-1, with 9 bases fitting TRBD2. This CDR3 is 15 amino acids long. J lost 10 bases, V lost 6 bases, and 13 bases had no gene match. From germline, CDR1 is MGHRA and CDR2 YSYEKL. The DNA for the CDR3 is TGCGCCAGCAGTTTTCCGGGACTAGCAACAGGAGAGCAGTTCTTC. This translates into CASSFPGLATGEQFF.

The rearrangement joins TRBV9 to TRBJ2-1; 7 bases map to TRBD1. Trimming took 0 bases from V and 8 from J; bases not matched to a gene: 11. The length of the CDR3 is 16 residues. Germline V CDR1 and CDR2: SGDLS, YYNGEE. The CDR3 DNA reads TGTGCCAGCAGCGTAGATCGACAGGGCCTAGAGGATGAGCAGTTCTTC. Translated: CASSVDRQGLEDEQFF.

The chain joins TRBV19 to TRBJ1-6, with D uncertain. The germline V and J ends were trimmed by 3 bases and 8 bases, with 14 bases remaining between them. Germline V lookup: CDR1 LNHDA, CDR2 SQIVND (reference sequence). This CDR3 region has 15 residues. CDR3 DNA sequence: TGTGCCAGTAGTATTCGTACGGGAACGGATTCACCCCTCCACTTT. Amino acids: CASSIRTGTDSPLHF.

The chain carries TRBV5-1 and TRBJ2-3, with D possibly TRBD2 on 6 matching bases. This CDR3 is 16 amino acids long. With 3 bases removed from V and 0 bases from J, the gap between germline ends came to 14 bases. Germline values: CDR1 SGHRS, CDR2 YFSETQ. As DNA, the CDR3 is TGCGCCAGCAGCTCCTTACTAGCCCGAAGCACAGATACGCAGTATTTT. Amino acids: CASSSLLARSTDTQYF.

The V call is TRBV14, the J call TRBJ1-1; D not certain. The germline CDR1 and CDR2 sequences are SGHDN and FVKESK. CDR3 length equals 13 residues. With 0 bases removed from V and 8 bases from J, the gap between germline ends came to 10 bases. The CDR3 protein is CASSQDLGGEAFF. The CDR3 DNA follows: TGTGCCAGCAGCCAAGATCTGGGCGGGGAAGCTTTCTTT.

CDR3: CASSPRGAGELFF. As DNA, the CDR3 is TGCGCCAGCAGCCCCCGGGGGGCCGGGGAGCTGTTTTTT. The rearrangement links TRBV4-1 to TRBJ2-2, with 7 nucleotides matching TRBD2. The CDR3 runs to 13 residues. The germline gives CDR1 MGHRA, CDR2 YSYEKL. Trimming cost V 4 bases and J 6 bases; bases outside gene matches: 2.

This clone has a handful of counts. The rearrangement links TRBV6-5 to TRBJ1-1, with 8 positions matching TRBD1. V lost 7 bases, J lost 4 bases, and 8 bases stayed unmatched. The length of the CDR3 is 14 residues. Germline V gives CDR1 MNHEY, CDR2 SVGAGI. The CDR3 reads CASNPQGVSTEAFF. The CDR3 DNA follows: TGTGCCAGCAACCCACAGGGGGTCAGCACTGAAGCTTTCTTT.

The chain is built from TRBV30 and TRBJ2-2, with D uncertain. Per germline, CDR1 GTSNPN and CDR2 SVGIG (reference sequence). The CDR3 has 16 amino acids. Between the trimmed V and J ends, which lost 3 bases and 5 bases, there was a span of 19 bases. The CDR3 DNA is TGTGCCTGGAGGGTCAATACGGTGGTCGGGACCGGGGAGCTGTTTTTT. It specifies CAWRVNTVVGTGELFF.

The chain employs TRBV5-1 and TRBJ1-2; no definite D call. With 5 bases removed from V and 3 bases from J, the gap between germline ends came to 8 bases. Germline V gene lookup returns CDR1 SGHRS and CDR2 YFSETQ. The CDR3 contains 12 residues. CDR3 region: CASSLEDYGYTF. CDR3 bases: TGCGCCAGCAGTCTGGAGGACTATGGCTACACCTTC.

This clone has only one observation. The chain employs TRBV4-1 and TRBJ2-6; 10 bases map to TRBD1. The CDR3 covers 19 residues. V dropped 4 bases and J dropped 1; count of bases not matched to a gene: 10. CDR1 is MGHRA, CDR2 YSYEKL, per germline. The CDR3 DNA sequence: TGCGCCAGCAGCCCACTTATCGGGACAGGGGCTTCTGGGGCCAACGTCCTGACTTTC. Its translation is CASSPLIGTGASGANVLTF.

J is TRBJ2-1 and V is TRBV9; 7 bases are shared with TRBD1. V was pared by 4 bases and J by 0 bases, with 4 bases of the junction left unmatched. The CDR3 sequence is 15 residues long. In germline, CDR1 is SGDLS, CDR2 YYNGEE. The CDR3 is CASSRSGGSYNEQFF. The CDR3, as DNA: TGTGCCAGCAGCCGCTCAGGGGGCTCCTACAATGAGCAGTTCTTC.

J is TRBJ2-1 and V is TRBV11-3, with a possible D match to TRBD2 (7 bases). The CDR3 covers 16 residues. The germline V and J ends were trimmed by 1 base and 8 bases, with 18 bases remaining between them. CDR1 SGHNT and CDR2 YENEEA come from the germline V gene. CDR3 in amino acids: CASSLGGGVKWDEQFF. As DNA, the CDR3 is TGTGCCAGCAGCTTAGGAGGGGGGGTAAAGTGGGATGAGCAGTTCTTC.

V and J are TRBV28 and TRBJ2-3, with 9 nucleotides matching TRBD2. The CDR3 is 17 residues long. Germline values: CDR1 MDHEN, CDR2 SYDVKM. Trimming removed 5 bases from V and 0 bases from J; junction bases left unmatched: 9. CDR3 nucleotides: TGTGCCAGCAGTCCCCCCTCGACTAGCGGAAGCACAGATACGCAGTATTTT. It yields the protein CASSPPSTSGSTDTQYF.

This clone was detected only once. V and J are TRBV5-6 and TRBJ2-3; 7 bases agree with TRBD2. This CDR3 has 15 amino acids. CDR1 and CDR2 (germline): SGHDT, YYEEEE. With 1 base clipped from V and 4 bases from J, the junction kept 6 bases outside the gene matches. DNA for the CDR3: TGTGCCAGCAGCTTGATCGGACTAGTCCCAGATACGCAGTATTTT. It is translated as CASSLIGLVPDTQYF.

The chain has TRBV3-1 (or the pseudogene TRBV3-2) and TRBJ2-2, with 7 positions matching TRBD1. The junction had 9 bases not matched to a gene; V was cut back by 4 bases and J by 4 bases. Germline CDR1 and CDR2: LGHDT and YNNKEL (reference sequence). This CDR3 is built from 16 residues. The CDR3 sequence: CASSLTTGSSTGELFF. The CDR3 DNA reads TGTGCCAGCAGCCTTACGACAGGGTCCTCCACCGGGGAGCTGTTTTTT.

The chain carries TRBV11-1 and TRBJ1-1; 12 positions match TRBD1. V was pared by 6 bases and J by 10 bases, with 9 bases of the junction left unmatched. Germline V gives CDR1 SGHAT, CDR2 FQDESV (reference sequence). The CDR3 consists of 14 residues. CDR3 protein: CASRGAGQGARAFF. DNA of the CDR3: TGTGCCAGCAGGGGAGCGGGACAGGGGGCGAGAGCTTTCTTT.

The genes are TRBV5-1 and TRBJ2-3; 12 bases are a match to TRBD2. The V gene end was trimmed by 2 bases and the J gene end by 5 bases; junction bases not matched to a gene: 6. The germline V gene has CDR1 SGHRS and CDR2 YFSETQ. The CDR3 contains 16 residues. Here the CDR3 DNA reads TGCGCCAGCAGCTTAAGGACTAGCGGGGTGGTAGATACGCAGTATTTT. Amino acids: CASSLRTSGVVDTQYF.

This clone was seen just once. The V and J genes are TRBV24-1 and TRBJ2-1, with 7 bases that match TRBD1. The CDR3 covers 16 residues. The trim removed 4 bases at V and 5 bases at J, leaving 10 bases unmatched. CDR1 KGHDR and CDR2 SFDVKD come from the germline V gene. The CDR3 DNA reads as TGTGCCACCAGTGAGAATGACAGGGTAAGACACAATGAGCAGTTCTTC. Translated, it gives CATSENDRVRHNEQFF.

V gene TRBV21-1 combines with J gene TRBJ2-1; TRBD2 was called by the table and not checked on the DNA. TRBV21-1 is a listed pseudogene. The CDR3 is made up of 16 amino acids. CDR3 sequence reads: CASSKRRGGPHNEQFF. The CDR3 coding sequence is TGTGCCAGCAGCAAGAGACGAGGAGGGCCCCACAATGAGCAGTTCTTC.

This clone appeared once. The rearrangement joins TRBV3-1 (or the pseudogene TRBV3-2) to TRBJ1-3, with 9 positions matching TRBD1. CDR3 length equals 15 residues. Trimming removed 4 bases from V and 4 bases from J; junction bases left unmatched: 5. Germline V lookup: CDR1 LGHDT, CDR2 YNNKEL (reference sequence). CDR3 sequence: CASSRGQGIGNTIYF. CDR3 nucleotide sequence: TGTGCCAGCAGCCGCGGACAGGGGATAGGAAACACCATATATTTT.

The genes are TRBV5-1 and TRBJ1-1; no reliable D call. Trimming took 2 bases from V and 1 from J, leaving 9 bases between them. The CDR3 covers 14 residues. In germline, CDR1 is SGHRS, CDR2 YFSETQ. The DNA of the CDR3 is TGCGCCAGCAGCTTCCAGACATCGAACACTGAAGCTTTCTTT. This translates into CASSFQTSNTEAFF. The full variable domain, completed using reference TRBV5-1 and TRBJ1-1, is KAGVTQTPRYLIKTRGQQVTLSCSPISGHRSVSWYQQTPGQGLQFLFEYFSETQRNKGNFPGRFSGRQFSNSRSEMNVSTLELGDSALYLCASSFQTSNTEAFFGQGTRLTVV.

The rearrangement links TRBV13 to TRBJ2-7; TRBD2 matches 11 bases. CDR3 size: 15 residues. With V trimmed by 7 bases and J by 7 bases, 12 bases remained unmatched. CDR1 and CDR2 from the germline V gene are PRHDT and FYEKMQ (reference sequence). Written as DNA, the CDR3 is TGTGCCAGCAAACCGTATAGCGGGAGGGCTCGTGAGCAGTACTTC. This encodes CASKPYSGRAREQYF. Variable domain in full (rest from reference TRBV13 and TRBJ2-7): AAGVIQSPRHLIKEKRETATLKCYPIPRHDTVYWYQQGPGQDPQFLISFYEKMQSDKGSIPDRFSAQQFSDYHSELNMSSLELGDSALYFCASKPYSGRAREQYFGPGTRLTVT.